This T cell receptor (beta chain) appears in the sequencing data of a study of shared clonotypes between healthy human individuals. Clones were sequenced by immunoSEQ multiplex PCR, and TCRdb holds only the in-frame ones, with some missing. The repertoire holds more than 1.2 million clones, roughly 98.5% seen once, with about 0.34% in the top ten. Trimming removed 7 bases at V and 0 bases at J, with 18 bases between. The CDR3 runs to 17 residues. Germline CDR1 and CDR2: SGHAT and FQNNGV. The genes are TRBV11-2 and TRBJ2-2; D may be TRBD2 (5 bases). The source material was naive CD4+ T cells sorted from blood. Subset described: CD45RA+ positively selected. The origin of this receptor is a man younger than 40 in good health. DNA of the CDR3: TGTGCCAGCATGGAGGACTCCGTCGGCGCGAACACCGGGGAGCTGTTTTTT. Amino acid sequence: CASMEDSVGANTGELFF.